What follows are 16 T cell receptor beta chains derived from one specimen sequenced in a study of PD-1 blockade in classical Hodgkin lymphoma. Time point: newly diagnosed, previously untreated cHL patient sample. Researchers report purifying CD4+ T cells from thawed PBMCs by magnetic negative selection. Repertoires were generated with immunoSEQ multiplex PCR, while TCRdb's copy carries only in-frame clones and drops some. This sample has 20,000 to 25,000 clones, with less than 95% found just once. Sequencing was done on a sample of CD4+ T cells from blood. These receptors were taken from a human donor with classical Hodgkin lymphoma.

This chain connects TRBV30 to TRBJ2-3; the D is unclear. Germline V gene data show CDR1 as GTSNPN and CDR2 as SVGIG (reference sequence). The V end was cut by 1 base, the J end by 4 bases, with 6 bases between. The CDR3 is 12 amino acids. The CDR3 nucleotides are TGTGCCTGGAGTGACACCCCAGATACGCAGTATTTT. It is translated as CAWSDTPDTQYF. The complete variable domain, with remaining parts taken from reference TRBV30 and TRBJ2-3, reads SQTIHQWPATLVQPVGSPLSLECTVEGTSNPNLYWYRQAAGRGLQLLFYSVGIGQISSEVPQNLSASRPQDRQFILSSKKLLLSDSGFYLCAWSDTPDTQYFGPGTRLTVL.

J is TRBJ2-3 and V is TRBV5-1, with 9 bases that match TRBD1. CDR1 is SGHRS, CDR2 YFSETQ, per germline. J was trimmed by 1 base and V by 0 bases; bases with no gene match: 0. The CDR3 length is 15 residues. The CDR3: CASSLGTGGTDTQYF. For the CDR3, the DNA is TGCGCCAGCAGCTTGGGGACAGGGGGCACAGATACGCAGTATTTT. The entire variable domain, with the rest obtained from reference TRBV5-1 and TRBJ2-3, is as follows: KAGVTQTPRYLIKTRGQQVTLSCSPISGHRSVSWYQQTPGQGLQFLFEYFSETQRNKGNFPGRFSGRQFSNSRSEMNVSTLELGDSALYLCASSLGTGGTDTQYFGPGTRLTVL.

The chain uses TRBV5-1 and TRBJ1-4, with TRBD1 matching over 7 bases. Germline V CDR1 and CDR2: SGHRS, YFSETQ. There are 14 residues in the CDR3. J lost 7 bases, V lost 4 bases, and 7 bases had no gene match. This chain's CDR3 is CASSLGQWGEKLFF. The CDR3 nucleotides are TGCGCCAGCAGCCTGGGACAGTGGGGTGAAAAACTGTTTTTT.

This rearrangement joins TRBV11-2 to TRBJ2-7; no clear D. The CDR3 contains 14 residues. CDR1 SGHAT and CDR2 FQNNGV come from the germline V gene. With 1 base removed from V and 3 bases from J, the gap between germline ends came to 10 bases. The CDR3 nucleotides are TGTGCCAGCAGCTTAGGCAGAAGGGTCTACGAGCAGTACTTC. Protein sequence: CASSLGRRVYEQYF.

V gene TRBV30 combines with J gene TRBJ1-2; no clear D gene. The V and J ends lost 3 bases and 9 bases respectively, with 17 bases between them. The CDR3 consists of 13 residues. Looked up from germline, CDR1 is GTSNPN and CDR2 is SVGIG (reference sequence). The CDR3 DNA reads TGTGCCTGGAGCCCTCACACACTAGTCAGCTACACCTTC. Translated: CAWSPHTLVSYTF.

The chain couples TRBV5-4 to TRBJ1-2; D unresolved. V lost 3 bases and J 8 bases, leaving 14 bases between the germline ends. CDR1 and CDR2 from the germline V gene are SGHNT and YYREEE (reference sequence). CDR3 length: 13 amino acids. In nucleotides, the CDR3 is TGTGCCAGCAGCTCGAGGACCGGGGTGGGCTACACCTTC. It translates to CASSSRTGVGYTF.

This chain links TRBV7-2 with TRBJ1-5; D is unclear. Trimming left V 5 bases short and J 10 bases short, with 21 bases between. Per the germline V gene, CDR1 is SGHTA and CDR2 is FQGNSA. CDR3 size: 15 residues. DNA of the CDR3: TGTGCCAGCAGCCTCCCCCCGGCAGCCGTCAATCCCCAGCATTTT. It yields the protein CASSLPPAAVNPQHF.

This chain joins TRBV5-1 and TRBJ2-5, with D possibly matching TRBD1 (5 bases). Between the trimmed V and J ends, which lost 0 bases and 2 bases, there was a span of 11 bases. The CDR3 is 15 residues long. Germline CDR1 and CDR2: SGHRS and YFSETQ. The CDR3 loop reads CASSLAGTGQETQYF. As DNA, the CDR3 is TGCGCCAGCAGCTTGGCCGGAACAGGTCAAGAGACCCAGTACTTC.

This sequence joins TRBV19 and TRBJ1-2, with TRBD1 matching over 8 bases. The germline V gene has CDR1 LNHDA and CDR2 SQIVND (reference sequence). This CDR3 is 14 amino acids long. V was pared by 6 bases and J by 3 bases, with 6 bases of the junction left unmatched. CDR3 sequence reads: CASSLPDRDYGYTF. The CDR3 nucleotides read TGTGCCAGTAGCCTTCCGGACAGGGACTATGGCTACACCTTC.

For the CDR3, the DNA is TGTGCCAGCAGCCCCGGGGCGGGGGTACACATTCAGTACTTC. Protein: CASSPGAGVHIQYF. The chain couples TRBV11-2 to TRBJ2-4, with 7 bases matching TRBD2. CDR3 length: 14 residues. V shed 5 bases and J 8 bases; nucleotides not matched to a gene: 9. The germline gives CDR1 SGHAT, CDR2 FQNNGV.

V gene TRBV18 combines with J gene TRBJ2-3; D is possibly TRBD2 (7 bases). Germline CDR1 reads KGHSH; CDR2 reads LQKENI. V lost 4 bases and J 3 bases, leaving 14 bases between the germline ends. The CDR3 has 15 residues. CDR3 region: CASSLGGPPTDTQYF. The CDR3 DNA reads as TGTGCCAGCTCACTGGGGGGGCCCCCTACAGATACGCAGTATTTT.

The genes are TRBV6-4 and TRBJ2-3; 8 bases map to TRBD1. Trimming removed 5 bases from V and 4 bases from J; junction bases left unmatched: 5. From germline, CDR1 is MRHNA and CDR2 SNTAGT. The CDR3 runs to 14 residues. CDR3 region: CASSLGQGADTQYF. The CDR3 DNA reads as TGTGCCAGCAGTCTTGGACAGGGCGCAGATACGCAGTATTTT.

This clone was seen a handful of times. J is TRBJ1-5 and V is TRBV29-1; D unresolved. Germline V gene data show CDR1 as SQVTM and CDR2 as ANQGSEA. The CDR3 is 13 amino acids. Trimming cost V 3 bases and J 0 bases, with 6 bases left between them. The CDR3 protein is CSVDGDSNQPQHF. The CDR3 coding sequence is TGCAGCGTTGACGGAGATAGCAATCAGCCCCAGCATTTT.

V is TRBV15 and J is TRBJ2-3, with TRBD1 identical over 9 bases. The junction had 7 bases not matched to a gene; V was cut back by 2 bases and J by 7 bases. The CDR3 sequence is 15 residues long. Germline lookup yields CDR1 LNHNV and CDR2 YYDKDF (reference sequence). CDR3 sequence reads: CATSRRDRARHTQYF. The CDR3 DNA reads TGTGCCACCAGCAGAAGGGACAGGGCTAGGCATACGCAGTATTTT.

The chain combines TRBV5-5 with TRBJ2-2, with TRBD2 matching 9 bases. This CDR3 contains 17 residues. V dropped 2 bases and J dropped 0; count of bases not matched to a gene: 5. Germline CDR1 and CDR2: SGHKS and YYEKEE (reference sequence). The CDR3 DNA reads TGTGCCAGCAGCTTAAGAGCGGGGGGTGCGAACACCGGGGAGCTGTTTTTT. Its translation: CASSLRAGGANTGELFF.

The rearrangement uses TRBV27 and TRBJ2-7, with a weak D call TRBD1 (5 bases). With 7 bases removed from V and 2 bases from J, the gap between germline ends came to 18 bases. CDR1 MNHEY and CDR2 SMNVEV come from the germline V gene (reference sequence). The CDR3 is 15 amino acids. CDR3 loop: CASIPLGVSPYEQYF. CDR3 sequence (DNA): TGTGCCAGCATCCCCCTAGGGGTCTCGCCCTACGAGCAGTACTTC.